These 18 T cell receptor beta chains came from one sample sequenced in a study of tissue T cells after allogeneic stem cell transplantation. Profiled with immunoSEQ multiplex PCR; TCRdb holds only in-frame clones, not every one. The repertoire includes 48,000 or so clones, 73% of them detected once, and 0.7% sits in the top ten. The sample comprised sorted cells pooled from one or two spleens. The source is a pool of C57BL/6 mice in good health.

About this clone itself: Gene names denote mouse genes. The read comes to an end 1 residue before the CDR3 does, leaving the germline J gene to fill in the end. This chain joins TRBV19 and TRBJ2-3, with D hard to call. The germline gives CDR1 FNHDT, CDR2 SITEND (reference sequence). The V and J ends lost 4 bases and 0 bases respectively, with 6 bases between them. CDR3 size: 13 residues. The CDR3 spells CASSQASAETLYF. The CDR3 bases that were read are TGTGCCAGCAGTCAGGCTAGTGCAGAAACGCTGTAT. Looking up the rest from reference TRBV19 and TRBJ2-3 gives the full variable domain: GGIITQTPKFLIGQEGQKLTLKCQQNFNHDTMYWYRQDSGKGLRLIYYSITENDLQKGDLSEGYDASREKKSSFSLTVTSAQKNEMAVFLCASSQASAETLYFGSGTRLTVL.

A word on this clone: Germline and genes here are mouse. The read ends 1 residue shy of where the CDR3 ends; the end is completed using the germline J gene. The genes are TRBV4 and TRBJ2-2, with 12 bases aligning to TRBD2. CDR3 length: 16 residues. From germline, CDR1 is LGHDT and CDR2 YNNKQL (reference sequence). Unmatched junction bases numbered 4, after V lost 5 bases and J lost 3 bases. The chain's CDR3 is CASSDWGGADTGQLYF. The CDR3 DNA, read in part, is TGTGCCAGCAGCGACTGGGGGGGCGCGGACACCGGGCAGCTCTAC.

On this clone: Mouse gene names apply. The read gets to within 1 residue of the CDR3 end, and the germline J gene fills in the rest. The V and J genes are TRBV13-2 and TRBJ2-7; 13 nucleotides match TRBD2. V shed 3 bases, J shed 7 bases, and the junction held 7 bases outside the gene matches. Germline values: CDR1 NNHNN, CDR2 SYGAGS (reference sequence). CDR3 length equals 15 residues. CDR3 sequence: CASGGRDWGGREQYF. The sequenced part of the CDR3 DNA is TGTGCCAGCGGTGGTCGGGACTGGGGGGGGCGAGAACAGTAC.

This clone was seen once. Mouse gene names and germline throughout. The read halts 1 residue ahead of the CDR3 end, with the missing end drawn from the germline J gene. The chain is built from TRBV15 and TRBJ2-5; the D gene is possibly TRBD2 (7 bases). The CDR3 runs 13 residues. Per germline, CDR1 SGHND and CDR2 FRSKSL. The ends were cut back, 3 bases at V and 6 bases at J, with 10 bases in the middle. CDR3 sequence reads: CASSFGGLDTQYF. The sequenced CDR3 bases are TGTGCCAGCAGTTTCGGGGGGCTTGACACCCAGTAC.

Points on this clone: Here the gene names and germline are mouse. The read terminates 1 residue before the CDR3 end, so the remaining end is supplied by the germline J gene. The chain has TRBV26 and TRBJ2-3; 7 bases are shared with TRBD1. The germline V gene has CDR1 KGHPV and CDR2 FQNQEV (reference sequence). J gave up 0 bases and V 6 bases, and 3 bases lay outside the gene matches. The CDR3 runs to 14 residues. The covered CDR3 bases are TGTGCCAGCAGCCCGACAGGGAGTGCAGAAACGCTGTAT. Translated, it gives CASSPTGSAETLY. The full-length CDR3 reads as CASSPTGSAETLYF.

Concerning this clone itself: Germline and genes: mouse. The CDR3 goes on 1 residue after the read ends, and that part is filled in from the germline J gene. The rearrangement uses TRBV4 and TRBJ2-5, with 7 bases that match TRBD2. Per the germline V gene, CDR1 is LGHDT and CDR2 is YNNKQL (reference sequence). The ends lost 3 bases at V and 3 bases at J; junction bases unmatched: 3. The CDR3 is 14 residues long. The sequenced part of the CDR3 DNA is TGTGCCAGCAGCTATCCTGGGGGTCAAGACACCCAGTAC. Translation gives CASSYPGGQDTQY. The full CDR3 protein reads CASSYPGGQDTQYF.

For this clone: Gene labels here are mouse ones. The read terminates 1 residue before the CDR3 end, so the remaining end is supplied by the germline J gene. The chain recombines TRBV23 with TRBJ1-6; TRBD1, the table's D call, lacks a check against the DNA. TRBJ1-6 is treated as an ORF (open reading frame) with a function not yet certain. Germline V lookup: CDR1 KGHTA, CDR2 FQNQQP. This CDR3 has 12 amino acids. The covered CDR3 bases are TGCTCCAGCAGGGACAGTAATTCGCCCCTCTAC. This translates into CSSRDSNSPLY. The entire CDR3 protein is CSSRDSNSPLYF.

Notes on this clone: Gene names follow the mouse nomenclature. CDR3 region: CASSFDNNERLFF. CDR3 DNA (partial): TGTGCAAGCAGCTTTGACAACAACGAAAGATTATTT. The chain couples TRBV16 to TRBJ1-4; no clear D gene. The sequence runs out 1 residue before the end of the CDR3; the remainder is reconstructed from the germline J gene. The CDR3 has 13 amino acids. Per the germline V gene, CDR1 is SGHSA and CDR2 is FRNQAP. V was clipped by 3 bases and J by 4 bases, with 6 bases between them.

A remark on this clone: Mouse names are used for the genes. The DNA ends 1 residue before the CDR3 does, and the rest of the CDR3 is filled in from the germline J gene. The rearrangement joins TRBV15 to TRBJ2-1; TRBD1 matches 8 bases. Germline V lookup: CDR1 SGHND, CDR2 FRSKSL. This CDR3 has 14 amino acids. V was pared by 6 bases and J by 3 bases, with 4 bases of the junction left unmatched. CDR3 protein: CASSRDRIYAEQFF. Incomplete CDR3 DNA: TGTGCCAGCAGCCGGGACAGGATCTATGCTGAGCAGTTC. Combining the CDR3 with reference TRBV15 and TRBJ2-1 gives the whole variable domain DAGVTQTPRHEVAEKGQTIILKCEPVSGHNDLFWYRQTKIQGLELLSYFRSKSLMEDGGAFKDRFKAEMLNSSFSTLKIQPTEPKDSAVYLCASSRDRIYAEQFFGPGTRLTVL.

A remark on this clone: The gene names here belong to mouse. The CDR3 DNA, read in part, is TGTGCCAGCCGGGACAATTCTGGAAATACGCTCTAT. This codes for CASRDNSGNTLY. The whole CDR3 sequence reads CASRDNSGNTLYF. The V gene is TRBV15, the J gene TRBJ1-3, with D possibly being TRBD1 (6 bases). The CDR3 end falls 1 residue outside the read, so it is completed with the germline J gene. Trimming cost V 8 bases and J 0 bases, with 8 bases left between them. The CDR3 has 13 residues. CDR1 is SGHND, CDR2 FRSKSL, per germline.

As regards this clone: Any gene name here is a mouse gene name. The CDR3 goes on 1 residue after the read ends, and that part is filled in from the germline J gene. V gene TRBV15 combines with J gene TRBJ2-1; 10 nucleotides match TRBD2. Germline V gene sequence: CDR1 SGHND, CDR2 FRSKSL. The V and J ends lost 0 bases and 3 bases, in that order; junction bases with no gene match: 2. CDR3 size: 16 residues. Incomplete CDR3 DNA: TGTGCCAGCAGTTTAGCGACTGGGGGGATCTATGCTGAGCAGTTC. It yields the protein CASSLATGGIYAEQF. The full CDR3 protein is CASSLATGGIYAEQFF.

A remark on this clone: Genes here carry mouse names. The read terminates 1 residue before the CDR3 end, so the remaining end is supplied by the germline J gene. V is TRBV4 and J is TRBJ1-3; tentatively, D is TRBD1 (6 bases). Per germline, CDR1 LGHDT and CDR2 YNNKQL (reference sequence). The CDR3 length is 15 residues. Trimming stripped 5 bases from V and 0 bases from J, with 11 bases between. CDR3 region: CASSRGTFSGNTLYF. The sequenced part of the CDR3 DNA is TGTGCCAGCAGCCGCGGGACATTTTCTGGAAATACGCTCTAT.

As regards this clone: Gene names and germline refer to mouse. The sequence runs out 1 residue before the end of the CDR3; the remainder is reconstructed from the germline J gene. The gene calls are TRBV16 and TRBJ2-3, with a weak D call TRBD2 (6 bases). Deletions cut 0 bases from V and 2 bases from J, with 9 bases between. CDR3 length equals 15 residues. Germline CDR1 and CDR2: SGHSA and FRNQAP. The part of the CDR3 DNA that was read is TGTGCAAGCAGCTTAGATTTGGGGGATGCAGAAACGCTGTAT. It codes for CASSLDLGDAETLY. From start to end, the CDR3 is CASSLDLGDAETLYF. The full variable domain, with the rest looked up from reference TRBV16 and TRBJ2-3, is NAGVIQTPRHKVTGKGQEATLWCEPISGHSAVFWYRQTIVQGLEFLTYFRNQAPIDDSGMPKERFSAQMPNQSHSTLKIQSTQPQDSAVYLCASSLDLGDAETLYFGSGTRLTVL.

Details on this clone: Here the gene names and germline are mouse. The CDR3 extends 1 residue past the end of the read, so its final part is completed from the germline J gene. The rearrangement links TRBV5 to TRBJ2-3; a weak D match, TRBD1 (5 bases). CDR1 is LGHNA and CDR2 is YNLKQL in the germline V gene (reference sequence). Trimming took 2 bases from V and 0 from J, leaving 9 bases between them. The CDR3 consists of 15 residues. The CDR3 reads CASSQQGTSAETLYF. CDR3 DNA, as far as it was read: TGTGCCAGCAGCCAACAGGGTACTAGTGCAGAAACGCTGTAT.

On this clone: Gene names follow the mouse nomenclature. The read gets to within 1 residue of the CDR3 end, and the germline J gene fills in the rest. The J gene is TRBJ1-5, the V gene TRBV3, with a tentative D call TRBD1 (6 bases). Germline V gene data show CDR1 as SNHLY and CDR2 as FYNGKV (reference sequence). The CDR3 covers 15 residues. Trimming cost V 1 base and J 3 bases, with 10 bases left between them. The CDR3: CASSLEGGGNQAPLF. The sequenced part of the CDR3 DNA is TGTGCCAGCAGCTTAGAAGGGGGGGGCAACCAGGCTCCGCTT.

Concerning this clone itself: The genes are named according to mouse. The CDR3 extends 1 residue past the end of the read, so its final part is completed from the germline J gene. V gene TRBV2 combines with J gene TRBJ2-5; 8 positions agree with TRBD2. There are 14 residues in the CDR3. CDR1 and CDR2 from the germline V gene are LGHNA and YSYQKL. With V trimmed by 4 bases and J by 2 bases, 2 bases remained unmatched. CDR3 DNA, as far as it was read: TGTGCCAGCAGCCCGGGGGGGCGCCAAGACACCCAGTAC. Amino acids: CASSPGGRQDTQY. The CDR3 in full is CASSPGGRQDTQYF.

As to this clone: Genes and germline come from the mouse. The read terminates 1 residue before the CDR3 end, so the remaining end is supplied by the germline J gene. This chain links TRBV13-2 with TRBJ2-4, with 11 nucleotides matching TRBD2. The trim removed 5 bases at V and 0 bases at J, leaving 2 bases unmatched. This CDR3 is built from 15 residues. Germline CDR1 and CDR2: NNHNN and SYGAGS (reference sequence). The CDR3 loop reads CASGDWGASQNTLYF. CDR3 DNA (partial): TGTGCCAGCGGGGACTGGGGGGCTAGTCAAAACACCTTGTAC.

As for this clone: Here the gene names and germline are mouse. The DNA ends 1 residue before the CDR3 does, and the rest of the CDR3 is filled in from the germline J gene. V is TRBV15 and J is TRBJ1-4, with D perhaps TRBD1 (5 bases). Trimming removed 4 bases from V and 5 bases from J, with 11 bases in between. CDR3 length equals 14 residues. Germline CDR1 is SGHND and CDR2 is FRSKSL. The CDR3 sequence: CASSSGQGNERLFF. The covered CDR3 bases are TGTGCCAGCAGTTCAGGGCAGGGAAACGAAAGATTATTT. Complete variable domain (other parts from reference TRBV15 and TRBJ1-4): DAGVTQTPRHEVAEKGQTIILKCEPVSGHNDLFWYRQTKIQGLELLSYFRSKSLMEDGGAFKDRFKAEMLNSSFSTLKIQPTEPKDSAVYLCASSSGQGNERLFFGHGTKLSVL.